These T cell receptor beta chains were read from a single sample in a study of identical twins. TCRdb re-derived calls from the 5' RACE reads in MiXCR, one entry per CDR3 protein. The sample includes around 490,000 distinct CDR3 sequences, roughly an eighth of them seen just once. These data also formed part of another study, on yellow fever vaccine responses in identical twins.

Specimen: CD4+ T cells sorted from blood. Receptor source: a woman aged 18-29 years in good health. Both conserved end residues are trimmed from each CDR3. Fields, in order: J gene, CDR3 length, V gene, CDR3 protein.

J: TRBJ2-1; length: 12; V: TRBV12-5; CDR3: ASGLEATYNEQF
J: TRBJ2-3; length: 13; V: TRBV24-1; CDR3: ATSDLGASTDTQY
J: TRBJ1-5; length: 13; V: TRBV2; CDR3: ASSDQGIGNQPQH
J: TRBJ2-3; length: 12; V: TRBV5-5; CDR3: ASSGDRSADTQY
J: TRBJ1-1; length: 15; V: TRBV7-2; CDR3: ASSSKFGTAKNTEAF
J: TRBJ2-1; length: 12; V: TRBV12-3/TRBV12-4; CDR3: ASSRQGPGYEQF
J: TRBJ1-5; length: 14; V: TRBV6-2/TRBV6-3; CDR3: ASSDHLRGGNQPQH
J: TRBJ2-3; length: 15; V: TRBV28; CDR3: ASSFSGGASSTDTQY
J: TRBJ2-3; length: 14; V: TRBV10-3; CDR3: AISESMGLSADTQY
J: TRBJ2-5; length: 14; V: TRBV10-3; CDR3: AISDPGLAGGETQY
J: TRBJ2-1; length: 10; V: TRBV10-3; CDR3: AIRGDTTKQF
J: TRBJ2-7; length: 11; V: TRBV9; CDR3: ASSVSPWNEQY
J: TRBJ2-3; length: 15; V: TRBV2; CDR3: ASSDKFGVWRTDTQY
J: TRBJ2-7; length: 14; V: TRBV11-2; CDR3: ASSLVQGTASYEQY
J: TRBJ2-7; length: 13; V: TRBV4-2; CDR3: ASSQGRDGTYEQY
J: TRBJ2-5; length: 12; V: TRBV5-1; CDR3: ASSMDRGGETQY
J: TRBJ2-1; length: 15; V: TRBV3-1; CDR3: ASSKTGSGGAYNEQF
J: TRBJ2-4; length: 14; V: TRBV6-5; CDR3: ASSSGTSGHKNIQY
J: TRBJ2-1; length: 11; V: TRBV28; CDR3: ASSSRGLNEQF
J: TRBJ2-2; length: 15; V: TRBV7-9; CDR3: ASSLAFGTVNTGELF
J: TRBJ2-3; length: 10; V: TRBV15; CDR3: ATSRDQNTQY
J: TRBJ2-1; length: 11; V: TRBV29-1; CDR3: SSDGSSYNEQF
J: TRBJ2-7; length: 11; V: TRBV6-2/TRBV6-3; CDR3: ASIERSSYEQY
J: TRBJ1-1; length: 15; V: TRBV7-2; CDR3: ASSPHGTGGGFTEAF
J: TRBJ2-6; length: 16; V: TRBV20-1; CDR3: SARDRGAPASGANVLT
J: TRBJ2-4; length: 13; V: TRBV28; CDR3: ASSSGTTAKNIQY
J: TRBJ2-2; length: 11; V: TRBV29-1; CDR3: SVVRGNTGELF
J: TRBJ2-7; length: 15; V: TRBV6-2/TRBV6-3; CDR3: ASTSGQEVRALYEQY
J: TRBJ2-1; length: 13; V: TRBV5-1; CDR3: ASSLQGLALNEQF
J: TRBJ2-1; length: 13; V: TRBV12-5; CDR3: ASGDRGTHTGEQF
J: TRBJ2-7; length: 12; V: TRBV7-6; CDR3: ASSLATGFGEQY
J: TRBJ2-1; length: 15; V: TRBV7-9; CDR3: ASSPLQGRGPTNEQF
J: TRBJ2-4; length: 12; V: TRBV20-1; CDR3: SAHRGVAKNIQY
J: TRBJ2-7; length: 14; V: TRBV5-1; CDR3: ASRITPGQGSYEQY
J: TRBJ2-7; length: 12; V: TRBV28; CDR3: ASSLPGTGVEQY
J: TRBJ2-2; length: 12; V: TRBV2; CDR3: ASKVQGPAGELF
J: TRBJ2-3; length: 11; V: TRBV11-2; CDR3: ASSLERTDTQY
J: TRBJ1-2; length: 14; V: TRBV3-1; CDR3: ASSQLTEVANYGYT
J: TRBJ2-7; length: 12; V: TRBV7-8; CDR3: ASSLSPSLHEQY
J: TRBJ1-4; length: 13; V: TRBV7-8; CDR3: ASSFPRGGNEKLF
J: TRBJ2-2; length: 12; V: TRBV20-1; CDR3: SARFDGNTGELF
J: TRBJ2-3; length: 14; V: TRBV27; CDR3: ASSILAGALFDTQY
J: TRBJ2-2; length: 15; V: TRBV7-3; CDR3: ASSVRTGGANTGELF
J: TRBJ1-5; length: 11; V: TRBV19; CDR3: ASRDRVYQPQH
J: TRBJ1-4; length: 11; V: TRBV6-5; CDR3: ASSYSRGEKLF
J: TRBJ2-1; length: 13; V: TRBV6-5; CDR3: ASSWTGRNVNEQF
J: TRBJ2-7; length: 14; V: TRBV14; CDR3: ASSLGAPYLGYEQY
J: TRBJ2-1; length: 15; V: TRBV4-1; CDR3: ASSQEGSGGSYNEQF
J: TRBJ2-5; length: 14; V: TRBV2; CDR3: ASSPLTDKGQETQY
J: TRBJ2-7; length: 11; V: TRBV30; CDR3: AWSEGGNYEQY
J: TRBJ2-3; length: 15; V: TRBV12-3/TRBV12-4; CDR3: ASSLARRGPSADTQY
J: TRBJ2-2; length: 12; V: TRBV3-1; CDR3: ASSPLGHTGELF
J: TRBJ2-6; length: 15; V: TRBV4-3; CDR3: ASAFAEGSSGANVLT